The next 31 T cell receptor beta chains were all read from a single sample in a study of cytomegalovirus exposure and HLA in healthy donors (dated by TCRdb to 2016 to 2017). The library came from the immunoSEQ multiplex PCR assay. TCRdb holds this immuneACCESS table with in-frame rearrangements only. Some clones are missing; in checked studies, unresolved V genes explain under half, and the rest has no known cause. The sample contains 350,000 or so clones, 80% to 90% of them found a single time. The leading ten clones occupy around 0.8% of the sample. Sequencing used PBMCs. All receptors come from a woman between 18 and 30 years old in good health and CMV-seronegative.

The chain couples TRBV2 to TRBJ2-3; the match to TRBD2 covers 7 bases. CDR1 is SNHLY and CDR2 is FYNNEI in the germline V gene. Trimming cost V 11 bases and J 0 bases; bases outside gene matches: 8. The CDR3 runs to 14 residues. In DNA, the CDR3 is TGTGCCCAAACTACTAGCGCGAGCACAGATACGCAGTATTTT. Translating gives CAQTTSASTDTQYF. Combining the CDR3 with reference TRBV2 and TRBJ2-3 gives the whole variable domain EPEVTQTPSHQVTQMGQEVILRCVPISNHLYFYWYRQILGQKVEFLVSFYNNEISEKSEIFDDQFSVERPDGSNFTLKIRSTKLEDSAMYFCAQTTSASTDTQYFGPGTRLTVL.

The CDR3 DNA is TGTGCCAGCATCCAGACAGGGGGGAATCAGCCCCAGCATTTT. This gives the protein CASIQTGGNQPQHF. This chain uses TRBV18 with TRBJ1-5; 9 bases match TRBD1. From germline, CDR1 is KGHSH and CDR2 LQKENI. The CDR3 loop spans 14 amino acids. V was pared by 8 bases and J by 4 bases, with 6 bases of the junction left unmatched.

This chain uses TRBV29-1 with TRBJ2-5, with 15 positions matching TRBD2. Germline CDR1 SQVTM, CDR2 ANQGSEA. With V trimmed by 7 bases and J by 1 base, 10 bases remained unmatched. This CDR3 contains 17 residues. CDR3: CSGYGTSGRTAQETQYF. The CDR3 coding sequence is TGCAGCGGCTACGGGACTAGCGGGAGGACTGCCCAAGAGACCCAGTACTTC.

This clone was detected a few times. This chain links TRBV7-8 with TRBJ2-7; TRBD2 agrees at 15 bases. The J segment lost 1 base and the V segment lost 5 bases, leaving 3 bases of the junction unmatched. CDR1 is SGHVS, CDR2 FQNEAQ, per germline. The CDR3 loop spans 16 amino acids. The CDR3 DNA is TGTGCCAGCAGCCCCGGACTAGCGGGAGGGTCCTACGAGCAGTACTTC. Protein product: CASSPGLAGGSYEQYF.

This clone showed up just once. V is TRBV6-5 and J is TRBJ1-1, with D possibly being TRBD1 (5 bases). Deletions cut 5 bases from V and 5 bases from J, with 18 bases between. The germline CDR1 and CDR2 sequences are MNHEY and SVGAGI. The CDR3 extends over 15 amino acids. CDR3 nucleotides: TGTGCCAGCAGTCCAACAGGTGCCCTAGGGACTGAAGCTTTCTTT. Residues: CASSPTGALGTEAFF.

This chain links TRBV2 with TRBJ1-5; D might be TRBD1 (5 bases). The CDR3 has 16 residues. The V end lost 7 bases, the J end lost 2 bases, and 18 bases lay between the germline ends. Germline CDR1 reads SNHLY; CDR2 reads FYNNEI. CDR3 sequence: CASTSGHGAGNQPQHF. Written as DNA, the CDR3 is TGTGCCAGCACCTCAGGTCATGGGGCGGGCAATCAGCCCCAGCATTTT.

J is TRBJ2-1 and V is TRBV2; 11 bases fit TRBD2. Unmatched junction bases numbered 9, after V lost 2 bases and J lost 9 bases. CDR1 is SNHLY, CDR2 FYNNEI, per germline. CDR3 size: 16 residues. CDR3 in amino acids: CASSERTSGRRGEQFF. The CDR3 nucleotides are TGTGCCAGCAGTGAAAGAACTAGCGGGAGACGCGGTGAGCAGTTCTTC.

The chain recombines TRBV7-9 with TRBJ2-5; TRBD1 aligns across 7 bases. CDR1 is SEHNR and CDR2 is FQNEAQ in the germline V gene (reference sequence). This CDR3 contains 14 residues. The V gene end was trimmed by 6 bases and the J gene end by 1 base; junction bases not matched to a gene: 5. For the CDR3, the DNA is TGTGCCAGCAGGGACCGGGACAGCCAAGAGACCCAGTACTTC. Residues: CASRDRDSQETQYF.

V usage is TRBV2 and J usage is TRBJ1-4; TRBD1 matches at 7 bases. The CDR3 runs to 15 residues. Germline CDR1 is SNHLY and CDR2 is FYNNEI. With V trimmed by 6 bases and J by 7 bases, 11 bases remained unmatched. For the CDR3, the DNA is TGTGCCAGCAGGACCCCGACAGGGCTTCCTGAAAAACTGTTTTTT. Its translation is CASRTPTGLPEKLFF.

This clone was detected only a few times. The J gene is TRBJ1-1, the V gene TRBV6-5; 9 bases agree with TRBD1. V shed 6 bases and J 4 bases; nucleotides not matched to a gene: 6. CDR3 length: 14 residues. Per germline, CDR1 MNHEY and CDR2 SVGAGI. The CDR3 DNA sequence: TGTGCCAGCAGCCGGACAGGGGTAAGCACTGAAGCTTTCTTT. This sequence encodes CASSRTGVSTEAFF.

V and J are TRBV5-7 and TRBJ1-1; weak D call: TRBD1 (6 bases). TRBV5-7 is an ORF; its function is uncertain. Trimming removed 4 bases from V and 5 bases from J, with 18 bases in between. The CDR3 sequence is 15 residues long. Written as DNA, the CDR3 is TGTGCCAGCAGCCCGTGTGGGGGGGCGCGAACTGAAGCTTTCTTT. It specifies CASSPCGGARTEAFF.

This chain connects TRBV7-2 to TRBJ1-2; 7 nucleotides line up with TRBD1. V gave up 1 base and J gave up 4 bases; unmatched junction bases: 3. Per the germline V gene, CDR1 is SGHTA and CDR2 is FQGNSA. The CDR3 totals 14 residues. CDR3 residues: CASSLGQGTYGYTF. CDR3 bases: TGTGCCAGCAGCTTAGGACAGGGTACCTATGGCTACACCTTC.

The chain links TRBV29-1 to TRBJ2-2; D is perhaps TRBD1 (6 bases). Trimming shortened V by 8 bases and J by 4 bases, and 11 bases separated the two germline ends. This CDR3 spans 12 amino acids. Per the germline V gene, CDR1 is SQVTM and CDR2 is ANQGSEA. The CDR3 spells CSQGWGTGELFF. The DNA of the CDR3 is TGCAGCCAGGGGTGGGGCACCGGGGAGCTGTTTTTT.

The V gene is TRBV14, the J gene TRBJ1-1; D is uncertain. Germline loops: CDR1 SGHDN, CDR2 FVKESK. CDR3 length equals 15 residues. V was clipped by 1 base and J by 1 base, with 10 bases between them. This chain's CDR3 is CASSQVTAENTEAFF. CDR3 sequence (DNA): TGTGCCAGCAGCCAAGTAACAGCCGAGAACACTGAAGCTTTCTTT.

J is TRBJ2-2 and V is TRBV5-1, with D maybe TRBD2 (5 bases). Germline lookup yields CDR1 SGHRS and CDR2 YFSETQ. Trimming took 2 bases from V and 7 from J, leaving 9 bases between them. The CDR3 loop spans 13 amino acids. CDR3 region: CASSFEGNGELFF. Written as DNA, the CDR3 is TGCGCCAGCAGCTTCGAGGGAAACGGGGAGCTGTTTTTT. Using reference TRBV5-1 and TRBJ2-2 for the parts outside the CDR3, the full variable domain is KAGVTQTPRYLIKTRGQQVTLSCSPISGHRSVSWYQQTPGQGLQFLFEYFSETQRNKGNFPGRFSGRQFSNSRSEMNVSTLELGDSALYLCASSFEGNGELFFGEGSRLTVL.

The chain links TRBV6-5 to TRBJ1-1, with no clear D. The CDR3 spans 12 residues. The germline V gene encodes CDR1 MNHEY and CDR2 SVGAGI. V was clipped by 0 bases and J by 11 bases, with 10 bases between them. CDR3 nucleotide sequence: TGTGCCAGCAGTTACTCCGGGTTCGAGGCTTTCTTT. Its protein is CASSYSGFEAFF.

This CDR3 is CASSLYTGGVGEKLFF. The CDR3 DNA reads as TGTGCCAGCAGTTTATACACAGGGGGGGTCGGTGAAAAACTGTTTTTT. V usage is TRBV27 and J usage is TRBJ1-4; TRBD1 matches 8 bases. CDR3 length: 16 residues. Germline V gene sequence: CDR1 MNHEY, CDR2 SMNVEV (reference sequence). With 1 base clipped from V and 7 bases from J, the junction kept 8 bases outside the gene matches.

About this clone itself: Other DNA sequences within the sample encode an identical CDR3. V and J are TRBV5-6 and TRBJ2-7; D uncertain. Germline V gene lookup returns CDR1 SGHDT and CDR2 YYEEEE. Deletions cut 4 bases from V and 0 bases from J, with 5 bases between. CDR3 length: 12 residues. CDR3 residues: CASSLSSYEQYF. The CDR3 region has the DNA TGTGCCAGCAGCCTGAGCTCCTACGAGCAGTACTTC.

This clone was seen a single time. In nucleotides, the CDR3 is TGTGCCAGCAGTTTGGCCGGGACAGGGAATTACGAGCAGTACTTC. This translates into CASSLAGTGNYEQYF. The chain has TRBV28 and TRBJ2-7, with 9 nucleotides matching TRBD1. Germline CDR1 is MDHEN and CDR2 is SYDVKM. CDR3 length: 15 amino acids. V gave up 3 bases and J gave up 4 bases; unmatched junction bases: 7.

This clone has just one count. The CDR3 spells CASRPTSGENNEQFF. CDR3 bases: TGCGCCAGCAGACCTACTAGCGGGGAGAACAATGAGCAGTTCTTC. V and J are TRBV5-1 and TRBJ2-1; 10 bases agree with TRBD2. After removal of 5 bases from V and 5 bases from J, the junction contained 7 bases not matched to a gene. The CDR3 is made up of 15 amino acids. Germline assignment: CDR1 SGHRS and CDR2 YFSETQ.

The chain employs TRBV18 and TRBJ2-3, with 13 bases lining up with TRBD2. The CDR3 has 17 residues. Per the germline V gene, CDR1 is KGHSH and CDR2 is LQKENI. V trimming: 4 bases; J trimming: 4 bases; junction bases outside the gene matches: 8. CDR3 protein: CASSQRTSGSEADTQYF. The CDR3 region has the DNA TGTGCCAGCTCACAGCGGACTAGCGGGAGTGAGGCAGATACGCAGTATTTT.

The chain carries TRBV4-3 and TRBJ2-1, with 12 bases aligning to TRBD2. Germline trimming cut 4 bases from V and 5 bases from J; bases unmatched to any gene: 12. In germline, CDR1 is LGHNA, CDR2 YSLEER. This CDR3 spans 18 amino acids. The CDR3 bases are TGCGCCAGCAGCCGGGACCACTTACTAGCGGGAGGCCACAATGAGCAGTTCTTC. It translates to CASSRDHLLAGGHNEQFF.

In nucleotides, the CDR3 is TGTGCCAGCAGCTTAGCCGGAGTGCAGAACACCGGGGAGCTGTTTTTT. Translation gives CASSLAGVQNTGELFF. The genes are TRBV7-2 and TRBJ2-2, with unresolved D. The V and J ends lost 0 bases and 1 base respectively, with 9 bases between them. Looked up from germline, CDR1 is SGHTA and CDR2 is FQGNSA. This CDR3 comprises 16 residues.

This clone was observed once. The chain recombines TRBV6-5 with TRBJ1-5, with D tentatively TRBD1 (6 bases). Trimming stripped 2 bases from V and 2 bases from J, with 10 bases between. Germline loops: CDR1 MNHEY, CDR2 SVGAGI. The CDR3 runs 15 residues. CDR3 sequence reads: CASSYGTPRNQPQHF. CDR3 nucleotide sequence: TGTGCCAGCAGTTACGGGACACCCCGCAATCAGCCCCAGCATTTT.

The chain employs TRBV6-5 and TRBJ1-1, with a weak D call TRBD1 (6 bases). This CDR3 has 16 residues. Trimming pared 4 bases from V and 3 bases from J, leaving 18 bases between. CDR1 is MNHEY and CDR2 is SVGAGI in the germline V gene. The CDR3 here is CASSSRKAGADTEAFF. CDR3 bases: TGTGCCAGCAGTTCAAGAAAGGCAGGGGCCGACACTGAAGCTTTCTTT.

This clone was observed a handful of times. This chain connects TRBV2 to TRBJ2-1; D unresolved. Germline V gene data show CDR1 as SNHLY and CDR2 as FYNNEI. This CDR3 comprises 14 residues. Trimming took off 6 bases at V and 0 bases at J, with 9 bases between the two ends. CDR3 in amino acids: CASREVSSYNEQFF. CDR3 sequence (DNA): TGTGCCAGCAGAGAGGTCAGCTCCTACAATGAGCAGTTCTTC.

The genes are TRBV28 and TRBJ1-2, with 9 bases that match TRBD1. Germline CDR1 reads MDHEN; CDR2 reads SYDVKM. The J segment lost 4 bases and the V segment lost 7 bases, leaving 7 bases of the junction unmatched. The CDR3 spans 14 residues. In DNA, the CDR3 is TGTGCCAGCACCTGGATGACAGGGGGCTATGGCTACACCTTC. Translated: CASTWMTGGYGYTF.

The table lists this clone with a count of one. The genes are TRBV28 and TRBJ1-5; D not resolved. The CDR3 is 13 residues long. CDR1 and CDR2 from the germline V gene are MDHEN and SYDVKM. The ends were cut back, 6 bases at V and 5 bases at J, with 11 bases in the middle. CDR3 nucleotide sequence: TGTGCCAGCAGCCCAGGATATCATCAGCCCCAGCATTTT. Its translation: CASSPGYHQPQHF.

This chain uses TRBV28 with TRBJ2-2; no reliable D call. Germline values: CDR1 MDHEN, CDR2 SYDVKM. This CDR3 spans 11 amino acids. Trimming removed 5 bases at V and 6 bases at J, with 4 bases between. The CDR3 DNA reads TGTGCCAGCAGTCCCTCCGGGGAGCTGTTTTTT. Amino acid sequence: CASSPSGELFF. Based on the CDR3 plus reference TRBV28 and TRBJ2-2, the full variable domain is DVKVTQSSRYLVKRTGEKVFLECVQDMDHENMFWYRQDPGLGLRLIYFSYDVKMKEKGDIPEGYSVSREKKERFSLILESASTNQTSMYLCASSPSGELFFGEGSRLTVL.

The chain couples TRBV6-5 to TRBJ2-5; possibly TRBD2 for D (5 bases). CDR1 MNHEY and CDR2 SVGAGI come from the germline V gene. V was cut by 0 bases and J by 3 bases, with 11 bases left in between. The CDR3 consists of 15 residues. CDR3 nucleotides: TGTGCCAGCAGTTACTCGTGGGTCGGGGAAGAGACCCAGTACTTC. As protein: CASSYSWVGEETQYF.

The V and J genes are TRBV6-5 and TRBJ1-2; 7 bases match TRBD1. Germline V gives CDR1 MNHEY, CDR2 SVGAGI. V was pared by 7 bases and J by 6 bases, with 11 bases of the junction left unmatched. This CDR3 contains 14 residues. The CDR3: CASTRLGQGDGYTF. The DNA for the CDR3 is TGTGCCAGCACGCGGCTCGGGCAGGGGGATGGCTACACCTTC.